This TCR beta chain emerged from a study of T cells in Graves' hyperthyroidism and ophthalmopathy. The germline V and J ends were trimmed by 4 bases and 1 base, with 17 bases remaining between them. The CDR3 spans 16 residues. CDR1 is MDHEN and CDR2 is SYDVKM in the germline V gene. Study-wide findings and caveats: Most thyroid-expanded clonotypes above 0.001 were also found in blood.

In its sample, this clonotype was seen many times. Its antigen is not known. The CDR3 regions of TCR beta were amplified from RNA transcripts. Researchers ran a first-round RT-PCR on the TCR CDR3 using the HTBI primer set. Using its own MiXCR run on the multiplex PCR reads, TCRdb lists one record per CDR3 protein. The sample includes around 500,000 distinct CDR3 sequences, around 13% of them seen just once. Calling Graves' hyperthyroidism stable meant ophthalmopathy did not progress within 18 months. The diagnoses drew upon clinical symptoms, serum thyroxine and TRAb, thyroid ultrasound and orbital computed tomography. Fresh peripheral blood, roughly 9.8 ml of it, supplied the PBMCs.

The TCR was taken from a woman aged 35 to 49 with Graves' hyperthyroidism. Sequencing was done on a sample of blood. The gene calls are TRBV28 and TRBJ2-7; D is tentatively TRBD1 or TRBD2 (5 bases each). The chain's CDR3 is CASSYKTGQTSYEQYF. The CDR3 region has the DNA TGTGCCAGCAGTTACAAAACGGGGCAGACTTCCTACGAGCAGTACTTC.